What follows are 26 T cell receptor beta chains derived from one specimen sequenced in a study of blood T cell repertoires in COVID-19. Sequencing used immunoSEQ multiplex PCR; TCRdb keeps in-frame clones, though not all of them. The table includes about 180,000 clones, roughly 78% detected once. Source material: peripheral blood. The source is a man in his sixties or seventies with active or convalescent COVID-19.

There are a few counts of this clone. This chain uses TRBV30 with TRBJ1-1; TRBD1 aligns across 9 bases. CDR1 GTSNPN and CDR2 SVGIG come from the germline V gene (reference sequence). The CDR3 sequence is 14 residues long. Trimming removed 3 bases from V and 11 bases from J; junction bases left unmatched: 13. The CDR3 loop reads CAWSAQGAPGLAFF. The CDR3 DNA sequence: TGTGCCTGGAGCGCACAGGGGGCGCCTGGTTTGGCTTTCTTT. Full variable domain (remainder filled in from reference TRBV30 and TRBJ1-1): SQTIHQWPATLVQPVGSPLSLECTVEGTSNPNLYWYRQAAGRGLQLLFYSVGIGQISSEVPQNLSASRPQDRQFILSSKKLLLSDSGFYLCAWSAQGAPGLAFFGQGTRLTVV.

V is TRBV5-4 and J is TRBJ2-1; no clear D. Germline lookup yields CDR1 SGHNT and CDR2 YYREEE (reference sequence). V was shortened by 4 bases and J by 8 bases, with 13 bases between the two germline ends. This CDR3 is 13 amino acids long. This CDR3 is CASSVDRIDEQFF. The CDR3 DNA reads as TGTGCCAGCAGCGTCGATCGTATAGATGAGCAGTTCTTC. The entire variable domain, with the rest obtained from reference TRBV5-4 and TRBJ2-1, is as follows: ETGVTQSPTHLIKTRGQQVTLRCSSQSGHNTVSWYQQALGQGPQFIFQYYREEENGRGNFPPRFSGLQFPNYSSELNVNALELDDSALYLCASSVDRIDEQFFGPGTRLTVL.

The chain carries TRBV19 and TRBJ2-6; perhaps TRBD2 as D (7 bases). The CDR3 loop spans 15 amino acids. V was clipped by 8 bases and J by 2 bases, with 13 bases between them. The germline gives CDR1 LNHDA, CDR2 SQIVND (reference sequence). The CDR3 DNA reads TGTGCCAGTGTAGGGGGGGAAGCTGGGGCCAACGTCCTGACTTTC. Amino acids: CASVGGEAGANVLTF.

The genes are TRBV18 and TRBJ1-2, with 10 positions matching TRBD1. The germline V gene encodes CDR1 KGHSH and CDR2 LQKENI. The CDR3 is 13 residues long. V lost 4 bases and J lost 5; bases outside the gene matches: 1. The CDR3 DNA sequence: TGTGCCAGCTCACGGGACAGGGGATATGGCTACACCTTC. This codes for CASSRDRGYGYTF. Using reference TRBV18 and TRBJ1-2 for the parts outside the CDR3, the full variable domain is NAGVMQNPRHLVRRRGQEARLRCSPMKGHSHVYWYRQLPEEGLKFMVYLQKENIIDESGMPKERFSAEFPKEGPSILRIQQVVRGDSAAYFCASSRDRGYGYTFGSGTRLTVV.

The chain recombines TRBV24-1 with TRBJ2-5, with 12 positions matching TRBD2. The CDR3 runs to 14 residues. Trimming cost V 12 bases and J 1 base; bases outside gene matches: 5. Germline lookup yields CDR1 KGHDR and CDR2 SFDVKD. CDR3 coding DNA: TGTGCCGCAGGACTAGCGGGGCCCCAAGAGACCCAGTACTTC. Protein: CAAGLAGPQETQYF.

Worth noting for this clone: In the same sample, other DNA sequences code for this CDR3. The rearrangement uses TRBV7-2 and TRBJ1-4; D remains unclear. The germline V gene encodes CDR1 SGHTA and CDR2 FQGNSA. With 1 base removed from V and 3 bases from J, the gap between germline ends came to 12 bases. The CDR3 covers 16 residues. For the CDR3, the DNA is TGTGCCAGCAGCTTAGATCCGGGAAACTCTAATGAAAAACTGTTTTTT. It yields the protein CASSLDPGNSNEKLFF.

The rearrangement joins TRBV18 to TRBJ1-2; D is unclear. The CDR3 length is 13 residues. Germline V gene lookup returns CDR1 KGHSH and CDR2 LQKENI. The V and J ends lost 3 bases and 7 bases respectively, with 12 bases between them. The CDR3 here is CASSPRATVGYTF. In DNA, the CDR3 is TGTGCCAGCTCACCGAGGGCGACGGTTGGCTACACCTTC.

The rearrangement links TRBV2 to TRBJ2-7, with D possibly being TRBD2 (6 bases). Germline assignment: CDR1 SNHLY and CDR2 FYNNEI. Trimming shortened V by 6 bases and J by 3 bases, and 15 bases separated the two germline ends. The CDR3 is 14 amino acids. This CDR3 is CASRLPGLDYEQYF. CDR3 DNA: TGTGCCAGCAGATTACCGGGACTTGACTACGAGCAGTACTTC.

CDR3 sequence (DNA): TGCGCCAGCACCCATTACTCGGGCTACGAGCAGTACTTC. It specifies CASTHYSGYEQYF. The V and J genes are TRBV4-1 and TRBJ2-7; D gene uncertain. The CDR3 runs to 13 residues. The ends were cut back, 7 bases at V and 3 bases at J, with 13 bases in the middle. From germline, CDR1 is MGHRA and CDR2 YSYEKL.

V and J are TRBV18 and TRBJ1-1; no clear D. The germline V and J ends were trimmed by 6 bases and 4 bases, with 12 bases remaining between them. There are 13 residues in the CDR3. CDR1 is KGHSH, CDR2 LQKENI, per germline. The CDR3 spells CASSGWESTEAFF. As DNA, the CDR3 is TGTGCCAGCTCGGGATGGGAGTCCACTGAAGCTTTCTTT.

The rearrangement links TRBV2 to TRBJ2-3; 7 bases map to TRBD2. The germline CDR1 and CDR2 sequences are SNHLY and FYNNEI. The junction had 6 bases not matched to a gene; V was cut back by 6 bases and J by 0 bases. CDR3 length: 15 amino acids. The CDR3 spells CASSLLASSTDTQYF. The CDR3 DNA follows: TGTGCCAGCAGCCTACTAGCGTCTAGCACAGATACGCAGTATTTT.

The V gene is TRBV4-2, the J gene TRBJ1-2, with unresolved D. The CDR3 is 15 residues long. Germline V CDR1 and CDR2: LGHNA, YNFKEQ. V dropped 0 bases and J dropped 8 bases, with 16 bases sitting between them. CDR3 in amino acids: CASSQDLAAAGGYTF. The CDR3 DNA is TGTGCCAGCAGCCAAGATCTGGCGGCGGCGGGGGGCTACACCTTC.

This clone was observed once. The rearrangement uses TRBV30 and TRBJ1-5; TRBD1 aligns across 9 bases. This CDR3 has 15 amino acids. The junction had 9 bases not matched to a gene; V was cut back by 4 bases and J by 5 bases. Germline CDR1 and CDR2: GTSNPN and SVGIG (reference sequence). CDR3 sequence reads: CAWTPPGQGYQPQHF. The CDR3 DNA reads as TGTGCCTGGACCCCCCCGGGACAGGGTTATCAGCCCCAGCATTTT.

CDR3 sequence (DNA): TGCGCCAGCAGCAACAGGGGCACTAATGAAAAACTGTTTTTT. As protein: CASSNRGTNEKLFF. The chain carries TRBV4-3 and TRBJ1-4, with 7 bases matching TRBD1. V was clipped by 5 bases and J by 2 bases; unmatched bases: 2. The CDR3 runs 14 residues. Germline CDR1 LGHNA, CDR2 YSLEER.

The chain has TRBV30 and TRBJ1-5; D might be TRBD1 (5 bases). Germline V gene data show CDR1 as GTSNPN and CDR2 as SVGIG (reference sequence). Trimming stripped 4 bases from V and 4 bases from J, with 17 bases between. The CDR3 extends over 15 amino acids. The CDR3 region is CAWIPQGSLNQPQHF. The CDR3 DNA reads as TGTGCCTGGATCCCGCAGGGTTCCTTAAATCAGCCCCAGCATTTT.

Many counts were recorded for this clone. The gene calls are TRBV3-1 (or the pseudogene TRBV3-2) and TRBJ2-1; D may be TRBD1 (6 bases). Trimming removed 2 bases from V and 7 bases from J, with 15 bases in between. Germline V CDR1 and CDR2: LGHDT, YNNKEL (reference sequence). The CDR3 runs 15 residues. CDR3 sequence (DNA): TGTGCCAGCAGCCAATCGACAGGTTTCCCTAATGAGCAGTTCTTC. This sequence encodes CASSQSTGFPNEQFF.

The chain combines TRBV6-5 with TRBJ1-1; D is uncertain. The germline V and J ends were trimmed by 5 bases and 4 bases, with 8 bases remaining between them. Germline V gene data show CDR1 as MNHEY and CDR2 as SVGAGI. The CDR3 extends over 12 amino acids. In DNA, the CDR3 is TGTGCCAGCAGTAGGGAGGCCACTGAAGCTTTCTTT. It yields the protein CASSREATEAFF.

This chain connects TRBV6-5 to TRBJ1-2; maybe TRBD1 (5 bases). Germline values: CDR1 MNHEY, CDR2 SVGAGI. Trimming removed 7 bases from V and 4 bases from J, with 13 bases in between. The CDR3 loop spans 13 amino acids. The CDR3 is CASMEGAPYGYTF. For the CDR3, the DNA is TGTGCCAGCATGGAAGGGGCGCCCTATGGCTACACCTTC.

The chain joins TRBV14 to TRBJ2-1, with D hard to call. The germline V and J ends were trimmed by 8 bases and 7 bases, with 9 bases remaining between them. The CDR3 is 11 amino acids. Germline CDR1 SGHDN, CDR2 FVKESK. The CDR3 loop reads CASVPSNEQFF. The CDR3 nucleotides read TGTGCCAGCGTCCCCTCGAATGAGCAGTTCTTC.

CDR3 amino acids: CASSSIKRLAGGETQYF. CDR3 bases: TGTGCCAGCAGCTCCATAAAGCGGCTAGCGGGGGGAGAGACCCAGTACTTC. The chain employs TRBV11-2 and TRBJ2-5, with 11 bases lining up with TRBD2. CDR1 is SGHAT, CDR2 FQNNGV, per germline. This CDR3 has 17 amino acids. V lost 4 bases and J lost 4; bases outside the gene matches: 11.

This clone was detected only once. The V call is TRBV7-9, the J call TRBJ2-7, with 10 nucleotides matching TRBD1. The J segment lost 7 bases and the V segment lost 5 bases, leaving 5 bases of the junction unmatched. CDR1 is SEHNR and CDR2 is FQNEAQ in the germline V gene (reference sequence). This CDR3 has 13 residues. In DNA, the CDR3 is TGTGCCAGCAGCGACAGGGGGCTGGGGGAGCAGTACTTC. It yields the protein CASSDRGLGEQYF.

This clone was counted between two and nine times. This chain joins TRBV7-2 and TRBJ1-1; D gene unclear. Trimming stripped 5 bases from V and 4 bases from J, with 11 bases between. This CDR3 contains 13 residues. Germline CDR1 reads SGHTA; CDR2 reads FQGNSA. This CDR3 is CASSLFGGTEAFF. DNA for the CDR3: TGTGCCAGCAGCCTCTTTGGAGGCACTGAAGCTTTCTTT.

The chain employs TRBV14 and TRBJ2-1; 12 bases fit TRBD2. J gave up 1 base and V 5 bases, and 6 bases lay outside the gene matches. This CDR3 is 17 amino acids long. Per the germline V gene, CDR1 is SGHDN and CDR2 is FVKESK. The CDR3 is CASSSELAGGSYNEQFF. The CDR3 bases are TGTGCCAGCAGCTCCGAACTAGCGGGGGGTTCCTACAATGAGCAGTTCTTC.

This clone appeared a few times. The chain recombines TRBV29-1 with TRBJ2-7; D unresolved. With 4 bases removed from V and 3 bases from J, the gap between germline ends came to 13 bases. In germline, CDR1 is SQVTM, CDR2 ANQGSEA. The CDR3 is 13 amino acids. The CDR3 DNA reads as TGCAGCGTTGTATCGCAGCGTAACTACGAGCAGTACTTC. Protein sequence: CSVVSQRNYEQYF.

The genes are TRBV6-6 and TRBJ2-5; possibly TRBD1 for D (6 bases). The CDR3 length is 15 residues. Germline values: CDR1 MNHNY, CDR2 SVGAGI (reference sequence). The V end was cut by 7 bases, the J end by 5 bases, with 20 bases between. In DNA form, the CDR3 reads TGTGCCAGCACCCGCAGGTCATCTAGGGGGGAGACCCAGTACTTC. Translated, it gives CASTRRSSRGETQYF.

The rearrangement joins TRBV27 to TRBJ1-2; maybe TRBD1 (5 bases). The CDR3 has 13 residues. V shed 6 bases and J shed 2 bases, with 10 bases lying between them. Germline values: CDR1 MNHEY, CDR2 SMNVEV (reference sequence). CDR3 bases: TGTGCCAGCAGCGCGGGACCGAACTATGGCTACACCTTC. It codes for CASSAGPNYGYTF.